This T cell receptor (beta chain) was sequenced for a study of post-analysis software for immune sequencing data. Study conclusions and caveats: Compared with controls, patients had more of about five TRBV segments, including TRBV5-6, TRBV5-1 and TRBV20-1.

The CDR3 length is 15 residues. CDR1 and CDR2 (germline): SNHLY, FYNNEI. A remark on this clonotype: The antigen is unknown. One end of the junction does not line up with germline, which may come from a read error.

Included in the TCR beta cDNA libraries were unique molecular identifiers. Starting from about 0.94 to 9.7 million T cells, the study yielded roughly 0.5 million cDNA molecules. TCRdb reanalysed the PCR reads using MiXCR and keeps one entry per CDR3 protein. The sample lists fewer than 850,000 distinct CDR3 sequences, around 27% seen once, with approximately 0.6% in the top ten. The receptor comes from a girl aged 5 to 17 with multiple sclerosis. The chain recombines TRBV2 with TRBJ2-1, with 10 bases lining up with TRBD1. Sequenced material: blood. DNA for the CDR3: TGTGCCAGCAGCGTTAGGACAGGGGGGAACAATGAGCGGTTCTTC. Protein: CASSVRTGGNNERFF.